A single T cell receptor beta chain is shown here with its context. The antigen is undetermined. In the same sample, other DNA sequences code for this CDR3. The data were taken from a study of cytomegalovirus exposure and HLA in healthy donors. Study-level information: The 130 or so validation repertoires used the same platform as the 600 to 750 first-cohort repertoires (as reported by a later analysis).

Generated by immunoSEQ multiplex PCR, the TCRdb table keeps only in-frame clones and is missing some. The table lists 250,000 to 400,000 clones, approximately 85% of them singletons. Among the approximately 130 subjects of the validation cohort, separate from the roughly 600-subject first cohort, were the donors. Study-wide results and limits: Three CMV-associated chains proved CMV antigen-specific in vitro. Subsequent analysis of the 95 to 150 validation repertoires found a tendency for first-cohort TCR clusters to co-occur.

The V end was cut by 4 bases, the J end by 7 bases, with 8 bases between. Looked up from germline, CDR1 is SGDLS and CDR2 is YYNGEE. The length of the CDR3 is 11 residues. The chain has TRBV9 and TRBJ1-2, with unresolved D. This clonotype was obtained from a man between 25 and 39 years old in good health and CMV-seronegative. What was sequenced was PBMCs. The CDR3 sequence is CASSSRGGYTF. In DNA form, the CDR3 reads TGTGCCAGCAGCTCCCGAGGTGGCTACACCTTC.